This T cell receptor (beta chain) derives from a study of spatial heterogeneity in lung cancer. Study as a whole: Samples were donated by 72 untreated early-stage non-small cell lung cancer patients. Among detected sequences, beta-chain ones consistently exceeded alpha-chain ones in number. Raw reads contained each unique TCR and UMI combination more than ten times on average.

Described time point: blood at routine non-recurrence follow-up after resection. Unsorted whole RNA of tumor, nontumor lung or frozen PBMC was sequenced. TCRdb re-called the 5' RACE reads through MiXCR, storing one row per CDR3 protein. The table has more than 95,000 distinct CDR3 sequences, less than 15% seen once. In this sample, this clonotype turned up many times. Its antigen is as yet unknown. Study-level results: Tumor TCRs that were ubiquitous and expanded showed up in blood more at resection than follow-up.

The CDR3 runs to 15 residues. The germline CDR1 and CDR2 sequences are ENHRY and SYGVKD. V was clipped by 3 bases and J by 9 bases, with 18 bases between them. The rearrangement joins TRBV10-3 to TRBJ2-1; D unclear. This TCR derives from a male donor with early-stage non-small cell lung cancer. The specimen was PBMCs, collected at follow-up. CDR3 nucleotides: TGTGCCATCAGTGACCCGACGTCCCCCTTGGGTGAGCAGTTCTTC. It codes for CAISDPTSPLGEQFF.